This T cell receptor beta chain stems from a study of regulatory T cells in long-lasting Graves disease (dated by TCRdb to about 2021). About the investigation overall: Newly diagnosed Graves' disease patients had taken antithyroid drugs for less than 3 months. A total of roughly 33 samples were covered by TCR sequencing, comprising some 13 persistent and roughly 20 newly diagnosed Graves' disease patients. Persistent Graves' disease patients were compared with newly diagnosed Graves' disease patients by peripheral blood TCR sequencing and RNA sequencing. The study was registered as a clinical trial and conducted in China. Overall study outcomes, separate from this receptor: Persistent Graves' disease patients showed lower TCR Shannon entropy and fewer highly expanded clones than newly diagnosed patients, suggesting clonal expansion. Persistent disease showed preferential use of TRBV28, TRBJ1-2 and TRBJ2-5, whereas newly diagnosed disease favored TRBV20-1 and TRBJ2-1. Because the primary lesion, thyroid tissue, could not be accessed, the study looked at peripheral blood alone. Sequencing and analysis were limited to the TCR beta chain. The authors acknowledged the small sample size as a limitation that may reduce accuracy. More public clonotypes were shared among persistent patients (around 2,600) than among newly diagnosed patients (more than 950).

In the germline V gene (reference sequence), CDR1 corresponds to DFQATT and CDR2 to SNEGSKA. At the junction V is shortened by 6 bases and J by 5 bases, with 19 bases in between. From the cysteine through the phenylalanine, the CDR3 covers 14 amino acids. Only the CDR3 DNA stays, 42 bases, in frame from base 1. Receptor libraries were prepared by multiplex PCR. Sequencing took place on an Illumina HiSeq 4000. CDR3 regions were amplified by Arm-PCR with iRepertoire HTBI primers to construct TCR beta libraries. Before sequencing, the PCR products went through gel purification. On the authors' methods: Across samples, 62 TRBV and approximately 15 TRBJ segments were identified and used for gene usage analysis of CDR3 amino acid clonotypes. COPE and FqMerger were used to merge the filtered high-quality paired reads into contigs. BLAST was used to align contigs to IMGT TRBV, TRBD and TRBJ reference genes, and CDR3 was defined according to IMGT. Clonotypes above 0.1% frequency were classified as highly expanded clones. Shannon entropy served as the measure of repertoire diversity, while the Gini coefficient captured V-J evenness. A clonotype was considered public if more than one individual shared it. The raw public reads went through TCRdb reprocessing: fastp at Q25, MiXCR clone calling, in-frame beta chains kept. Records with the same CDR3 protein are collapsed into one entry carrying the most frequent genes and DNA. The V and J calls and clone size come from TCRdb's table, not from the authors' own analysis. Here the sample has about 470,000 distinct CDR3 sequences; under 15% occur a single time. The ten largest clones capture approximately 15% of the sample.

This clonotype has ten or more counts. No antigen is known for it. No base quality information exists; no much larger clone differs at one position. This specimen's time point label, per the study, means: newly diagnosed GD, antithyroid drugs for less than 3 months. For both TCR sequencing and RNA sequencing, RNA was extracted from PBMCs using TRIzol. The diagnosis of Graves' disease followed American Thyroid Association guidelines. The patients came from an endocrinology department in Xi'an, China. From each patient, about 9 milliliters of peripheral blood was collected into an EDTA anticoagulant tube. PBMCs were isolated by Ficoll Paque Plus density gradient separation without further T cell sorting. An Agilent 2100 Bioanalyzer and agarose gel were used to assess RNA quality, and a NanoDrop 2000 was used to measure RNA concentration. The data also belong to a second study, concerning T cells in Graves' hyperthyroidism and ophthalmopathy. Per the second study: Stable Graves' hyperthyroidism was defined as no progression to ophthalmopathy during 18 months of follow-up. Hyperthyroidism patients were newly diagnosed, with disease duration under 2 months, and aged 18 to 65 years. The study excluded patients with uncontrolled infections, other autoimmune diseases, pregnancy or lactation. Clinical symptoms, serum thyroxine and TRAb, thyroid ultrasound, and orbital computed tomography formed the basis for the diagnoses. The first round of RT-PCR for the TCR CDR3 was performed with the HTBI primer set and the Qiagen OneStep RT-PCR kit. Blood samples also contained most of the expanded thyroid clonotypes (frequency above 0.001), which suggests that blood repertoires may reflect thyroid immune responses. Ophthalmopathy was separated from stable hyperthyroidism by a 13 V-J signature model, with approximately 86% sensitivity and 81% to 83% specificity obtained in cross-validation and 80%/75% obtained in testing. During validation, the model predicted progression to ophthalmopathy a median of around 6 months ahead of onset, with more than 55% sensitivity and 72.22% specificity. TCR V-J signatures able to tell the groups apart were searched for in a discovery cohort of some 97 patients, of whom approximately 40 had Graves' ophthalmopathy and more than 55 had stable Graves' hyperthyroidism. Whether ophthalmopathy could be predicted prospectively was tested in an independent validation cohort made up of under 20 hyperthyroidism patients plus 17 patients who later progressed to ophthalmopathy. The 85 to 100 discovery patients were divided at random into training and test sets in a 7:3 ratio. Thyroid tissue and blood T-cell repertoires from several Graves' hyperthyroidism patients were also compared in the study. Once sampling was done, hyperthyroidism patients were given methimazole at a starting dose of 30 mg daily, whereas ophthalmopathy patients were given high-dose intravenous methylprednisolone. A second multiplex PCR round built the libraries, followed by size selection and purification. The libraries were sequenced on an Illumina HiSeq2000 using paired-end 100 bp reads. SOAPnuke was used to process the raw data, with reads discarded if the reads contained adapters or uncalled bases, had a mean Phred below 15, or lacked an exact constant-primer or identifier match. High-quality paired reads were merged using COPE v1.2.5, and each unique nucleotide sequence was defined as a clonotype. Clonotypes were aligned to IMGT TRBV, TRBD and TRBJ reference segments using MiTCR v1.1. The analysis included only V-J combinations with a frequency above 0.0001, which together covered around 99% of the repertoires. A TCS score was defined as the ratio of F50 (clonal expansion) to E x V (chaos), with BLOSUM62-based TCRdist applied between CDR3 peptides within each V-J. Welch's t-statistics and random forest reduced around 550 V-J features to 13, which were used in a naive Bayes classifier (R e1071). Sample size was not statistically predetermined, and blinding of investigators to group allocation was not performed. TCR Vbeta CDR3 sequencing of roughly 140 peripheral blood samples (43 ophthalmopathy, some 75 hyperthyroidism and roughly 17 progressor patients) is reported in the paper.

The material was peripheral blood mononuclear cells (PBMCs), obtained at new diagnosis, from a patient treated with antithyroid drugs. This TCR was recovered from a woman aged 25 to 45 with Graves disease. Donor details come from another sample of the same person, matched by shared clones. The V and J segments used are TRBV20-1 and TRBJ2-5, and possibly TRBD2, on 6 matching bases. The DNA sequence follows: TGCAGTGCGTCTACGTTAGCGGCGGGGGAGACCCAGTACTTC. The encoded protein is CSASTLAAGETQYF.